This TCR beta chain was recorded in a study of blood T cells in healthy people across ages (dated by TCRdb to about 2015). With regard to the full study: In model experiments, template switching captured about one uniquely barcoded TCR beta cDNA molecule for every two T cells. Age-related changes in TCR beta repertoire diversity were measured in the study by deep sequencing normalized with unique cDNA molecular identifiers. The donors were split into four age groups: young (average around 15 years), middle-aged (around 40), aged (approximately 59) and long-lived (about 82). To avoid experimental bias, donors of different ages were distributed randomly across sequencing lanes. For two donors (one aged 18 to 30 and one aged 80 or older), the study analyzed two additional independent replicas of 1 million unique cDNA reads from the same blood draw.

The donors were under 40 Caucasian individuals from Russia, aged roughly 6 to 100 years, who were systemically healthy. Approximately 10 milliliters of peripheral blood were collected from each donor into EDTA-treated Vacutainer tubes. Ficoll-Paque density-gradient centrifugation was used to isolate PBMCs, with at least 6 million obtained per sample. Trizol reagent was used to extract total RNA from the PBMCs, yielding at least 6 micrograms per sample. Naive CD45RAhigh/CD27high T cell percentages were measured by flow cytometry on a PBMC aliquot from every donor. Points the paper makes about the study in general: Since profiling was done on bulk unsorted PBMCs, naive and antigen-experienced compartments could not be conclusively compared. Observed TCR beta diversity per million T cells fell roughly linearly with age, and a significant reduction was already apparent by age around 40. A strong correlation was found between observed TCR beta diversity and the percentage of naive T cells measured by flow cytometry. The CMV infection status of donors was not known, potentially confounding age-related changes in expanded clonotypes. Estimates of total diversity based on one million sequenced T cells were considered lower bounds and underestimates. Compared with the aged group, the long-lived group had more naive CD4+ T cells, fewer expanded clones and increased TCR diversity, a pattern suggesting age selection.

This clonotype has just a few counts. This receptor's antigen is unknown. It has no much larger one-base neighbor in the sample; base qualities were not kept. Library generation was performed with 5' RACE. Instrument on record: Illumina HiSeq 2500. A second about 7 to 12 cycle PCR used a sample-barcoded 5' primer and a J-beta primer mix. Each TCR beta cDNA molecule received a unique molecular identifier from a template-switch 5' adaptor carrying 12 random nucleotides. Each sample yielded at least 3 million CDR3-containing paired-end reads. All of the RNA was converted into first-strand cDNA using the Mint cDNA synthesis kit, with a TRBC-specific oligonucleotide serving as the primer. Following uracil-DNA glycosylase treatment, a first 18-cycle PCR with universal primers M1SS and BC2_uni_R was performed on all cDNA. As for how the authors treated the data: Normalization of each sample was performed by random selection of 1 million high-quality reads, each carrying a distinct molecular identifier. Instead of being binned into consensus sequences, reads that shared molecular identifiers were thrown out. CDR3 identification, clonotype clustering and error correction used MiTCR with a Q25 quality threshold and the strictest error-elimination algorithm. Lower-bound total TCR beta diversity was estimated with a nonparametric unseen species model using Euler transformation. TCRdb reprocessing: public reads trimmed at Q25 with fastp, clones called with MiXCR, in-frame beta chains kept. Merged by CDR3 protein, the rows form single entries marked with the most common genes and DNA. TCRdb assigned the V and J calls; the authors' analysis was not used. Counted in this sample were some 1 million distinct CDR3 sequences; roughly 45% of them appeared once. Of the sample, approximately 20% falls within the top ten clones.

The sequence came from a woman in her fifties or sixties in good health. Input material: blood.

The DNA is TGTGCCAGCAGCCAGGGGGCTCTAGCGAAAGAGACCCAGTACTTC. This sequence encodes CASSQGALAKETQYF. The sequence joins TRBV5-5 to TRBJ2-5; TRBD1 lines up with 8 middle nucleotides. CDR1 and CDR2 were assigned from the germline V gene (reference sequence) as SGHKS and YYEKEE. The germline V and J ends show losses of 4 bases and 3 bases respectively, and no gene match explains 8 bases of the junction. Counted from cysteine to phenylalanine, this CDR3 has 15 amino acids. Only the CDR3 region is kept as DNA, spanning 45 bases read in frame from base 1.